This TCR beta chain comes out of a study of cytotoxic CD8 clonotypes in ibrutinib-treated CLL. V was clipped by 4 bases and J by 8 bases; unmatched bases: 6. Germline CDR1 SQVTM, CDR2 ANQGSEA. This CDR3 has 13 residues. Clones were sequenced by immunoSEQ multiplex PCR, and TCRdb holds only the in-frame ones, with some missing. The sample has 110,000 to 150,000 clones; roughly 90% are singletons. This TCR came from a human donor with chronic lymphocytic leukemia. This sample comprised PBMCs, obtained after 12 months of ibrutinib treatment. The V and J genes are TRBV29-1 and TRBJ2-1; TRBD2 matches at 9 bases. As DNA, the CDR3 is TGCAGCGTTGGTAGCGGGAGATGGGATGAGCAGTTCTTC. Protein sequence: CSVGSGRWDEQFF.